The 10 T cell receptor beta chains below come from one sample, sequenced in a study of T cells in narcolepsy. The repertoire was sequenced with immunoSEQ multiplex PCR; TCRdb's copy has only in-frame clones and lacks some. In the table there are about 33,000 clones, roughly 88% of which are singletons. Sequencing input: CD45RA- memory CD4+ T cells from PBMCs. Receptors were obtained from a human donor with narcolepsy.

The chain has TRBV7-6 and TRBJ2-1, with 12 bases aligning to TRBD2. The CDR3 runs to 15 residues. With V trimmed by 5 bases and J by 7 bases, 6 bases remained unmatched. Germline loops: CDR1 SGHVS, CDR2 FNYEAQ. CDR3 coding DNA: TGTGCCAGCAGCACCCTAGCGGGGGGGCCGAATGAGCAGTTCTTC. Its translation is CASSTLAGGPNEQFF.

This chain joins TRBV7-6 and TRBJ2-2; 8 positions agree with TRBD1. Germline V gene data show CDR1 as SGHVS and CDR2 as FNYEAQ. J lost 1 base, V lost 5 bases, and 3 bases had no gene match. The CDR3 runs to 15 residues. CDR3 nucleotide sequence: TGTGCCAGCAGCGTGACAGGGGTGAACACCGGGGAGCTGTTTTTT. Translation: CASSVTGVNTGELFF.

This clone was counted only a few times. The V call is TRBV5-6, the J call TRBJ2-6; D unresolved. CDR1 and CDR2 from the germline V gene are SGHDT and YYEEEE. This CDR3 region has 16 residues. V was shortened by 1 base and J by 0 bases, with 8 bases between the two germline ends. CDR3 DNA: TGTGCCAGCAGCTTGCTGGTGGGCTCTGGGGCCAACGTCCTGACTTTC. It specifies CASSLLVGSGANVLTF.

In DNA form, the CDR3 reads TGCGCCAGCAGCGCCTACACTGAAGCTTTCTTT. It specifies CASSAYTEAFF. The genes are TRBV10-2 and TRBJ1-1, with unresolved D. V lost 6 bases and J 3 bases, leaving 5 bases between the germline ends. This CDR3 is 11 amino acids long. The germline gives CDR1 WSHSY, CDR2 SAAADI.

The chain recombines TRBV11-2 with TRBJ2-7; maybe TRBD2 (5 bases). With 1 base removed from V and 2 bases from J, the gap between germline ends came to 9 bases. Germline V gives CDR1 SGHAT, CDR2 FQNNGV. The CDR3 is 14 amino acids. Written as DNA, the CDR3 is TGTGCCAGCAGCTTAGTCGGGAAACCCTACGAGCAGTACTTC. It specifies CASSLVGKPYEQYF.

The chain uses TRBV28 and TRBJ1-5; TRBD1 agrees at 11 bases. The germline V gene encodes CDR1 MDHEN and CDR2 SYDVKM. The ends lost 4 bases at V and 8 bases at J; junction bases unmatched: 4. The CDR3 has 14 residues. As DNA, the CDR3 is TGTGCCAGCAGTTCGGACAGGGGGCGGGAGCCCCAGCATTTT. This translates into CASSSDRGREPQHF.

J is TRBJ1-5 and V is TRBV28; TRBD1 agrees at 8 bases. This CDR3 region has 13 residues. Trimming removed 3 bases from V and 11 bases from J; junction bases left unmatched: 6. Germline V lookup: CDR1 MDHEN, CDR2 SYDVKM. The CDR3 reads CASSFDRGVAQHF. The CDR3 DNA reads TGTGCCAGCAGTTTTGACAGGGGTGTCGCCCAGCATTTT. Complete variable domain (other parts from reference TRBV28 and TRBJ1-5): DVKVTQSSRYLVKRTGEKVFLECVQDMDHENMFWYRQDPGLGLRLIYFSYDVKMKEKGDIPEGYSVSREKKERFSLILESASTNQTSMYLCASSFDRGVAQHFGDGTRLSIL.

The gene calls are TRBV6-1 and TRBJ1-5; D possibly corresponds to TRBD1 (5 bases). The germline V and J ends were trimmed by 0 bases and 9 bases, with 15 bases remaining between them. Germline V gene lookup returns CDR1 MNHNS and CDR2 SASEGT. The CDR3 length is 15 residues. CDR3 residues: CASSEAGVVPWPQHF. The CDR3, as DNA: TGTGCCAGCAGTGAAGCGGGGGTCGTACCCTGGCCCCAGCATTTT.

The V and J genes are TRBV19 and TRBJ1-1; tentative D call: TRBD1 (5 bases). The V end lost 3 bases, the J end lost 0 bases, and 11 bases lay between the germline ends. This CDR3 comprises 15 residues. Germline assignment: CDR1 LNHDA and CDR2 SQIVND (reference sequence). CDR3: CASSIRQIMNTEAFF. As DNA, the CDR3 is TGTGCCAGTAGTATTCGACAGATCATGAACACTGAAGCTTTCTTT.

The chain uses TRBV27 and TRBJ2-1; no definite D call. V gave up 5 bases and J gave up 10 bases, with 12 bases separating them. The germline CDR1 and CDR2 sequences are MNHEY and SMNVEV (reference sequence). The length of the CDR3 is 12 residues. CDR3 in amino acids: CASSQTGGEQFF. In nucleotides, the CDR3 is TGTGCCAGCAGTCAGACTGGTGGGGAGCAGTTCTTC.